These 4 T cell receptor beta chains came from one sample sequenced in a study of beta chain features in type 1 diabetes. Study outcomes and limitations: All four CD4+ subsets of Type 1 diabetes patients contained TCRB CDR3s that were moderately but significantly shorter.

For these receptors, no antigen is known. Sequenced material consisted of expressed TCRB transcripts (all of the isolated RNA was reverse transcribed). Libraries were prepared by immunoSEQ multiplex PCR; TCRdb keeps only in-frame clonotypes and omits some of them. The sample consists of approximately 170,000 clones, less than 9.5% of them appearing once. The material sequenced was central memory CD4+ T cells from blood. The receptors stem from a woman aged 40 to 50 with type 1 diabetes.

This clone came up a few times. The chain is built from TRBV19 and TRBJ2-6; 7 bases map to TRBD1. Germline CDR1 LNHDA, CDR2 SQIVND (reference sequence). This CDR3 contains 15 residues. With 10 bases clipped from V and 3 bases from J, the junction kept 9 bases outside the gene matches. Here the CDR3 reads CATSTGFVGANVLTF. DNA of the CDR3: TGTGCCACTTCGACAGGGTTTGTTGGGGCCAACGTCCTGACTTTC. Variable domain in full (rest from reference TRBV19 and TRBJ2-6): DGGITQSPKYLFRKEGQNVTLSCEQNLNHDAMYWYRQDPGQGLRLIYYSQIVNDFQKGDIAEGYSVSREKKESFPLTVTSAQKNPTAFYLCATSTGFVGANVLTFGAGSRLTVL.

A few counts support this clone. The rearrangement uses TRBV11-2 and TRBJ1-5; D is unresolved. V was cut by 5 bases and J by 6 bases, with 11 bases left in between. The germline V gene has CDR1 SGHAT and CDR2 FQNNGV. The CDR3 has 13 amino acids. The CDR3 is CASSTSSGQPQHF. The CDR3 DNA follows: TGTGCCAGCAGCACCTCGTCGGGTCAGCCCCAGCATTTT.

This rearrangement joins TRBV6-5 to TRBJ1-2; tentative D call: TRBD1 (6 bases). The germline V gene encodes CDR1 MNHEY and CDR2 SVGAGI. The length of the CDR3 is 16 residues. V gave up 0 bases and J gave up 4 bases, with 15 bases separating them. This chain's CDR3 is CASSYSHGRGGYGYTF. CDR3 bases: TGTGCCAGCAGTTACTCCCACGGTCGAGGGGGCTATGGCTACACCTTC.

This clone came up a few times. This rearrangement joins TRBV5-8 to TRBJ2-6; 10 bases are shared with TRBD1. The germline V gene has CDR1 SGHTS and CDR2 YDEGEE. J was trimmed by 0 bases and V by 4 bases; bases with no gene match: 7. The CDR3 spans 18 residues. The CDR3 DNA is TGTGCCAGCAGCCCCTTTTGGACAGGGGGCTCTGGGGCCAACGTCCTGACTTTC. Translating gives CASSPFWTGGSGANVLTF.